A selection of T cell receptor beta chains follows, all from one sample in a study of follicular helper T cells after annual influenza vaccination. Here immunoSEQ multiplex PCR was the method, and the copy in TCRdb shows in-frame clones only, minus some. This table holds around 9,600 clones, nearly 85% found once. This specimen consisted of CXCR5+ CD38- circulating T follicular helper cells from blood, obtained on the day of influenza vaccination. All receptors come from an adult who received the influenza vaccine. Both conserved end residues are part of each CDR3. D genes are given only for firm matches. Clone sizes are given selectively: once, few, many, or a class where the clone is expanded.

DNA: TGTGCCAGCAGGTTGGGGGTAGTGGGACATTTGGAGGCTAGGGAGCAGTACTTC; CDR3: CASRLGVVGHLEAREQYF; size: -; D: -; V: TRBV7-3; J: TRBJ2-7
DNA: TGTGCCAGCAGCCAAAGATCGGGGGGGTTGACTAACTATGGCTACACCTTC; CDR3: CASSQRSGGLTNYGYTF; size: -; D: -; V: TRBV14; J: TRBJ1-2
DNA: TGTGCCAGCAGTTTAACGTGGCAGAGCAATCAGCCCCAGCATTTT; CDR3: CASSLTWQSNQPQHF; size: -; D: -; V: TRBV27; J: TRBJ1-5
DNA: TGTGCCAGCTCACCCTCGCCCCGGGGCGGCGGGGAGCTGTTTTTT; CDR3: CASSPSPRGGGELFF; size: -; D: -; V: TRBV18; J: TRBJ2-2
DNA: TGCGCCAGCAGTCGAGGACAGGGTATGGACACTGAAGCTTTCTTT; CDR3: CASSRGQGMDTEAFF; size: -; D: TRBD1; V: TRBV5-1; J: TRBJ1-1
DNA: TGCGCCAGCAGCTACCCAGGGGGCGCGGAGACCCAGTACTTC; CDR3: CASSYPGGAETQYF; size: -; D: TRBD1; V: TRBV5-1; J: TRBJ2-5
DNA: TGTGCCAGCAGCTTGGTTCAGGGTCTTGGGAACACTGAAGCTTTCTTT; CDR3: CASSLVQGLGNTEAFF; size: -; D: -; V: TRBV5-4; J: TRBJ1-1
DNA: TGTGCCAGTAGTATAGGGCAAGTAGGGAATCAGCCCCAGCATTTT; CDR3: CASSIGQVGNQPQHF; size: -; D: -; V: TRBV19; J: TRBJ1-5
DNA: TGCGCCAGCAGCTCTACGGGACAGGGCGGCGATGAGCAGTTCTTC; CDR3: CASSSTGQGGDEQFF; size: -; D: TRBD1; V: TRBV5-1; J: TRBJ2-1
DNA: TGTGCCAGCAGTGACAGCAGCGGGAATGCAGATACGCAGTATTTT; CDR3: CASSDSSGNADTQYF; size: once; D: TRBD2; V: TRBV6-4; J: TRBJ2-3
DNA: TGCAGCGTTGCCGGGTGGGCCGGGGAGCTGTTTTTT; CDR3: CSVAGWAGELFF; size: -; D: -; V: TRBV29-1; J: TRBJ2-2
DNA: TGTGCCAGCAGCCTAGACAGGGACGGCTACACCTTC; CDR3: CASSLDRDGYTF; size: -; D: TRBD1; V: TRBV6-1; J: TRBJ1-2
DNA: TGCAGCGTTGAGGGGACAGGGGCGACGGAGACCCAGTACTTC; CDR3: CSVEGTGATETQYF; size: -; D: TRBD1; V: TRBV29-1; J: TRBJ2-5
DNA: TGCAGCGTTGAGGACAGGGGAAACACCGGGGAGCTGTTTTTT; CDR3: CSVEDRGNTGELFF; size: once; D: TRBD1; V: TRBV29-1; J: TRBJ2-2
DNA: TGTGCCATCAACGGTGGGCGGGAGAGCGGCAATGAGCAGTTCTTC; CDR3: CAINGGRESGNEQFF; size: once; D: TRBD2; V: TRBV10-3; J: TRBJ2-1
DNA: TGTGCCAGCAGCCCCTACGGCGGGGTCGATGAGCAGTTCTTC; CDR3: CASSPYGGVDEQFF; size: -; D: -; V: TRBV6-1; J: TRBJ2-1
DNA: TGTGCCAGCAGTTTATCGACCGGAGGGTATGGCTACACCTTC; CDR3: CASSLSTGGYGYTF; size: -; D: -; V: TRBV28; J: TRBJ1-2
DNA: TGTGCCAGCAGCCCGGAGGTGAACTATGGCTACACCTTC; CDR3: CASSPEVNYGYTF; size: -; D: -; V: TRBV11-2; J: TRBJ1-2
DNA: TGTGCCAGCAGCTTAGAGGGAGCGGGAGTTGGAGATACGCAGTATTTT; CDR3: CASSLEGAGVGDTQYF; size: few; D: TRBD2; V: TRBV7-8; J: TRBJ2-3
DNA: TGTGCCAGCAGTAGACCGACAGGGGTGAACACTGAAGCTTTCTTT; CDR3: CASSRPTGVNTEAFF; size: -; D: TRBD1; V: TRBV28; J: TRBJ1-1